This T cell receptor beta chain is drawn from a study of CD8+ T cells in alopecia areata. Study context: Tofacitinib treatment spanned 6 to 18 months, with 6 months off drug afterward. Study findings and constraints: Lesional scalp displayed greater clonality than normal scalp, most notably in alopecia totalis/universalis.

It was cDNA, reverse transcribed from extracted RNA, that served as the sequencing template. Assay used: immunoSEQ multiplex PCR; TCRdb lists only in-frame clones, some missing. The table shows roughly 210,000 clones, with 43% occurring only once. The CDR3 runs to 11 residues. Looked up from germline, CDR1 is GTSNPN and CDR2 is SVGIG (reference sequence). Trimming shortened V by 8 bases and J by 3 bases, and 10 bases separated the two germline ends. Treatment: oral pan-JAK inhibitor, 5-10 mg twice daily. Remarks on this clone: Its antigen is undetermined.

Here the sequenced sample was CD4+ T cells sorted from blood, taken around week 37, from a patient treated with tofacitinib. The chain couples TRBV30 to TRBJ2-5; D is perhaps TRBD1 (6 bases). The receptor's source is a human donor with alopecia areata. CDR3 nucleotides: TGTGCCGGGCGGACAGAAGAGACCCAGTACTTC. Amino acid sequence: CAGRTEETQYF.